Given below is one T cell receptor (beta chain) in context. Its antigen remains unidentified. In germline, CDR1 is MGHRA, CDR2 YSYEKL. The CDR3 loop spans 11 amino acids. The V end was cut by 5 bases, the J end by 6 bases, with 4 bases between. The record originates from a study of T cell responses to AZD1222 COVID-19 vaccine. Study overall: Researchers grouped second doses given at about 4 or about 12 weeks into one pool.

Using immunoSEQ multiplex PCR, the repertoire was profiled, and TCRdb retains in-frame clones only, with some absent. The table includes about 150,000 clones, under 95% detected once. The study, taken as a whole, reports: Repertoires were collected only later (after the peak T cell response had occurred). A mostly white British donor set with more females was recruited, and clonal diversity was possibly underestimated.

The material was peripheral blood, obtained on day 0 of AZD1222 vaccination. The genes are TRBV4-1 and TRBJ2-2; no definite D call. This TCR came from an adult in good health. The CDR3 loop is CASSWAGELFF. The DNA for the CDR3 is TGCGCCAGCAGCTGGGCCGGGGAGCTGTTTTTT.